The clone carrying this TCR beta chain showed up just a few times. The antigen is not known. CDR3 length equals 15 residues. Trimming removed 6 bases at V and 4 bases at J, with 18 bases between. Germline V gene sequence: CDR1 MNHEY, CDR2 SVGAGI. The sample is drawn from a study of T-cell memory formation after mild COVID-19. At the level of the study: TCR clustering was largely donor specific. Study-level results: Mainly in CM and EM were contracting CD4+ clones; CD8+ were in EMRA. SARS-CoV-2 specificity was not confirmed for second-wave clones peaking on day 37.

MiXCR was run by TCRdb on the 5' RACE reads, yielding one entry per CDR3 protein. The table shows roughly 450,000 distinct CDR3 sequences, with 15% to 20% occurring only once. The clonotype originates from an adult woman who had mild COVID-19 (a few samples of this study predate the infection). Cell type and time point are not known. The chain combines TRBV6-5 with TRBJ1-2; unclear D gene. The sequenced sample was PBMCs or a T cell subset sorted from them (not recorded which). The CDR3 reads CASSPDGRRTYGYTF. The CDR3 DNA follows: TGTGCCAGCAGCCCTGACGGCAGACGAACCTATGGCTACACCTTC.